The rows below give T cell receptor beta chains drawn from one sample of a study of shared clonotypes between healthy human individuals. Generated by immunoSEQ multiplex PCR, the TCRdb table keeps only in-frame clones and is missing some. The table shows 600,000 to 750,000 clones, with 55% to 75% occurring only once. The sequencing sample was made of memory CD4+ T cells sorted from blood. The origin of the receptors is a woman under 40 in good health. CDR3s include the opening cysteine and the closing phenylalanine or tryptophan. The order of the fields is V gene, clone size, D gene, J gene, CDR3 protein, CDR3 DNA. D genes are given only for firm matches. Size tells how often a clone was seen (once, few, many) or the class of an expanded clone, and some rows leave it out.

TRBV4-1,.,.,TRBJ2-7,CASSQVDRSSYEQYF,TGCGCCAGCAGCCAAGTCGACAGGAGCTCCTACGAGCAGTACTTC
TRBV5-1,once,TRBD2,TRBJ2-7,CASSGGTSDMAYEQYF,TGCGCCAGCAGCGGCGGGACTAGCGATATGGCCTACGAGCAGTACTTC
TRBV19,.,.,TRBJ1-3,CASHRRTSSGNTIYF,TGTGCCAGTCACCGCCGAACCAGCTCTGGAAACACCATATATTTT
TRBV5-4,.,TRBD2,TRBJ2-3,CASSLRAGDTDTQYF,TGTGCCAGCAGCTTACGAGCGGGAGACACAGATACGCAGTATTTT
TRBV2,.,TRBD1,TRBJ2-7,CASSRSSRDRGFYEQYF,TGTGCCAGCAGCCGATCCTCGCGGGACAGGGGTTTTTACGAGCAGTACTTC
TRBV5-1,.,.,TRBJ2-1,CASSLEGDFPNEQFF,TGCGCCAGCAGCTTGGAGGGGGACTTTCCAAATGAGCAGTTCTTC
TRBV5-4,.,.,TRBJ1-1,CASSLAGDTEAFF,TGTGCCAGCAGCTTGGCAGGGGACACTGAAGCTTTCTTT
TRBV18,.,.,TRBJ1-1,CASSPAENTEAFF,TGTGCCAGCTCACCAGCGGAGAACACTGAAGCTTTCTTT
TRBV7-9,.,.,TRBJ2-7,CASSLESAYEQYF,TGTGCCAGCAGCTTAGAGTCAGCCTACGAGCAGTACTTC
TRBV5-1,few,.,TRBJ1-4,CASRWGTNEKLFF,TGCGCCAGCAGATGGGGAACTAATGAAAAACTGTTTTTT
TRBV6-5,.,.,TRBJ1-5,CASSYKGENQPQHF,TGTGCCAGCAGTTATAAGGGGGAAAATCAGCCCCAGCATTTT